The T cell receptor beta chain described here comes from a study of cytomegalovirus exposure and HLA in healthy donors. Study conclusions and caveats: Most TCR sequences were rare, but some public TCRs occurred in many donors.

The germline CDR1 and CDR2 sequences are MGHDK and SYGVNS. V was pared by 4 bases and J by 4 bases, with 12 bases between. The CDR3 has 14 residues. The PCR contained 60 Vbeta and 13 Jbeta primers. Using immunoSEQ multiplex PCR, the repertoire was profiled, and TCRdb retains in-frame clones only, with some absent. Of around 210,000 clones in the sample, roughly 78% are singletons; the top ten hold about 0.45%. To note about this clone: Its antigen is unidentified.

The V call is TRBV25-1, the J call TRBJ2-3, with TRBD1 as a possible D gene (5 bases). Source material: PBMCs. This clonotype was sampled from a boy aged 5-17 years in good health and CMV-seronegative. The CDR3 loop is CASSGTQGADTQYF. The CDR3 coding sequence is TGTGCCAGCAGTGGCACGCAAGGGGCAGATACGCAGTATTTT.